Below are 21 T cell receptor beta chains sequenced from a single sample in a study of Ad26.COV2.S vaccination and SARS-CoV-2 variants. Repertoires were generated with immunoSEQ multiplex PCR, while TCRdb's copy carries only in-frame clones and drops some. The sample includes around 380,000 clones, about 85% of them seen just once. Treatment of the sample: around 19 received Ad26.COV2.S at low or high dose, single or two shots; five or six received placebo; per-sample allocation not given. The samples date from day 63 after the first vaccine or placebo injection. The specimen was peripheral blood, collected in a trial of Ad26.COV2.S vaccine versus placebo. Source of these receptors: a person aged 18 to 65 who received the Ad26.COV2.S COVID-19 vaccine or a placebo.

The chain carries TRBV4-1 and TRBJ2-5, with 7 positions matching TRBD2. The CDR3 extends over 16 amino acids. V lost 1 base to trimming and J lost 2 bases; unmatched junction nucleotides: 7. Germline lookup yields CDR1 MGHRA and CDR2 YSYEKL. CDR3 DNA: TGCGCCAGCAGCCAAGGGGGCGGGGGAACACAAGAGACCCAGTACTTC. Translating it yields CASSQGGGGTQETQYF.

The V and J genes are TRBV5-1 and TRBJ2-7; tentatively, D is TRBD1 or TRBD2 (6 bases each). The CDR3 contains 15 residues. V was clipped by 0 bases and J by 4 bases, with 14 bases between them. The germline V gene encodes CDR1 SGHRS and CDR2 YFSETQ. The CDR3 DNA sequence: TGCGCCAGCAGCTTGGTGGGGGGCGCAGTTTACGAGCAGTACTTC. Translating it yields CASSLVGGAVYEQYF.

Comment on this clone: Other DNA sequences of this sample code for an identical CDR3. This chain links TRBV12-3 or TRBV12-4 with TRBJ1-1; the D gene is possibly TRBD1 (5 bases). This CDR3 is 12 amino acids long. V dropped 3 bases and J dropped 4 bases, with 6 bases sitting between them. The DNA for the CDR3 is TGTGCCAGCAGTTTTGGGGGCACTGAAGCTTTCTTT. Protein sequence: CASSFGGTEAFF.

This clone showed up just a few times. The chain recombines TRBV11-3 with TRBJ1-6; 7 nucleotides align to TRBD1. The CDR3 length is 14 residues. Germline V lookup: CDR1 SGHNT, CDR2 YENEEA. The ends lost 1 base at V and 10 bases at J; junction bases unmatched: 4. The CDR3 here is CASSLGYRGSPLHF. The CDR3 region has the DNA TGTGCCAGCAGCTTAGGTTACAGGGGATCACCCCTCCACTTT.

This sequence joins TRBV6-4 and TRBJ2-3, with 12 bases matching TRBD2. The germline V gene has CDR1 MRHNA and CDR2 SNTAGT. Losses at the gene ends were 0 bases for V and 5 bases for J; bases not matched to a gene: 3. There are 16 residues in the CDR3. DNA for the CDR3: TGTGCCAGCAGTGACTCCCTAGCGGGGGGGATAGATACGCAGTATTTT. Its translation is CASSDSLAGGIDTQYF.

The gene calls are TRBV5-6 and TRBJ1-1; tentatively, D is TRBD1 (5 bases). The CDR3 extends over 15 amino acids. V lost 4 bases and J lost 2, with 15 bases in between. Germline V CDR1 and CDR2: SGHDT, YYEEEE. The CDR3 reads CASSGGTGTNTEAFF. CDR3 nucleotide sequence: TGTGCCAGCAGCGGGGGGACGGGGACTAACACTGAAGCTTTCTTT.

The J gene is TRBJ1-1, the V gene TRBV7-9, with a weak D call TRBD1 (6 bases). V lost 0 bases and J lost 0, with 11 bases in between. This CDR3 is built from 16 residues. Germline V gives CDR1 SEHNR, CDR2 FQNEAQ (reference sequence). The CDR3: CASSLAPTGMNTEAFF. CDR3 nucleotide sequence: TGTGCCAGCAGCTTAGCGCCCACAGGGATGAACACTGAAGCTTTCTTT.

The J gene is TRBJ1-6, the V gene TRBV27; tentatively, D is TRBD1 (5 bases). Trimming shortened V by 2 bases and J by 0 bases, and 5 bases separated the two germline ends. The CDR3 spans 15 residues. Germline V gene data show CDR1 as MNHEY and CDR2 as SMNVEV (reference sequence). The CDR3 region is CASSLDSSYNSPLHF. In DNA form, the CDR3 reads TGTGCCAGCAGTTTAGACAGCTCCTATAATTCACCCCTCCACTTT.

The chain employs TRBV19 and TRBJ1-5; 8 positions agree with TRBD1. Looked up from germline, CDR1 is LNHDA and CDR2 is SQIVND (reference sequence). V was clipped by 6 bases and J by 4 bases; unmatched bases: 14. There are 17 residues in the CDR3. CDR3 region: CASRVAGGYRSNQPQHF. The DNA for the CDR3 is TGTGCCAGTAGGGTCGCAGGGGGCTATCGTAGTAATCAGCCCCAGCATTTT.

A single count supports this clone. This sequence joins TRBV30 and TRBJ1-3; D remains unclear. V lost 2 bases to trimming and J lost 1 base, with 9 bases between them. This CDR3 region has 14 residues. In germline, CDR1 is GTSNPN, CDR2 SVGIG (reference sequence). CDR3 DNA: TGTGCCTGGAGTTATCAGGCTTCTGGAAACACCATATATTTT. This gives the protein CAWSYQASGNTIYF.

A remark on this clone: The junction and the germline gene differ at one end; a read error may be behind it. The chain joins TRBV7-7 to TRBJ2-1; tentatively, D is TRBD1 (5 bases). The germline V gene encodes CDR1 SSHAT and CDR2 FNYEAQ (reference sequence). CDR3 length equals 15 residues. DNA of the CDR3: TGTGCTAGCAGCTCGCCCAGGGTTAACTACAATGAGCAGTTCTTC. The encoded protein is CASSSPRVNYNEQFF.

V and J are TRBV5-6 and TRBJ2-1; 9 positions agree with TRBD1. The germline V gene has CDR1 SGHDT and CDR2 YYEEEE. With 4 bases clipped from V and 6 bases from J, the junction kept 11 bases outside the gene matches. This CDR3 spans 16 amino acids. CDR3 sequence (DNA): TGTGCCAGCAGCCGACCCGGGACAGGGATGGGCAATGAGCAGTTCTTC. This sequence encodes CASSRPGTGMGNEQFF.

V is TRBV5-1 and J is TRBJ1-1; D gene ambiguous. Trimming pared 4 bases from V and 1 base from J, leaving 8 bases between. The CDR3 has 13 residues. Germline values: CDR1 SGHRS, CDR2 YFSETQ. The CDR3 nucleotides are TGCGCCAGCAGCCAGGACGGGAACACTGAAGCTTTCTTT. Translated, it gives CASSQDGNTEAFF.

The chain employs TRBV9 and TRBJ1-5; D might be TRBD1 (6 bases). V lost 2 bases and J 5 bases, leaving 14 bases between the germline ends. Germline CDR1 and CDR2: SGDLS and YYNGEE. This CDR3 spans 15 amino acids. The CDR3 sequence: CASSVDRDTYQPQHF. The CDR3, as DNA: TGTGCCAGCAGCGTCGACCGGGACACTTATCAGCCCCAGCATTTT.

In this sample, this clone turned up a few times. The V gene is TRBV7-2, the J gene TRBJ2-7; 10 nucleotides match TRBD2. The CDR3 spans 14 residues. The ends lost 4 bases at V and 1 base at J; junction bases unmatched: 1. CDR1 is SGHTA, CDR2 FQGNSA, per germline. The CDR3 sequence: CASSYSGGSYEQYF. CDR3 in DNA: TGTGCCAGCAGCTATAGCGGGGGGTCCTACGAGCAGTACTTC.

V is TRBV5-6 and J is TRBJ2-6; no definite D call. The CDR3 is made up of 15 amino acids. V gave up 6 bases and J gave up 0 bases, with 10 bases separating them. CDR1 and CDR2 (germline): SGHDT, YYEEEE. The CDR3 nucleotides are TGTGCCAGCATTAGGTACTCCTCTGGGGCCAACGTCCTGACTTTC. Its translation: CASIRYSSGANVLTF.

This chain uses TRBV7-2 with TRBJ2-2; 10 bases match TRBD2. Germline-derived CDR1 and CDR2 are SGHTA and FQGNSA. Trimming took 1 base from V and 2 from J; bases not matched to a gene: 7. The CDR3 is 18 residues long. The CDR3: CASSLEPSGGSNTGELFF. The CDR3, as DNA: TGTGCCAGCAGCTTAGAGCCTAGCGGGGGCTCCAACACCGGGGAGCTGTTTTTT.

As DNA, the CDR3 is TGTGCCAGTAGATTTTCCCAGCGGTCAAATAACAATGAGCAGTTCTTC. This gives the protein CASRFSQRSNNNEQFF. The V call is TRBV19, the J call TRBJ2-1, with D perhaps TRBD2 (5 bases). This CDR3 is built from 16 residues. CDR1 is LNHDA, CDR2 SQIVND, per germline (reference sequence). The V gene lost 6 bases and the J gene lost 5 bases, with 20 bases spanning the gap.

This chain connects TRBV6-1 to TRBJ2-7; D is perhaps TRBD1 or TRBD2 (5 bases each). This CDR3 comprises 13 residues. Germline CDR1 is MNHNS and CDR2 is SASEGT. V lost 3 bases, J lost 12 bases, and 18 bases lay in between. The CDR3: CASSDGTTGVRYF. The CDR3 region has the DNA TGTGCCAGCAGTGACGGGACGACCGGGGTTAGGTACTTC.

This clone occurred a few times. J is TRBJ1-3 and V is TRBV7-9; no definite D call. CDR3 size: 15 residues. Germline V gene lookup returns CDR1 SEHNR and CDR2 FQNEAQ (reference sequence). V gave up 5 bases and J gave up 1 base, with 12 bases separating them. CDR3 region: CASSAVFGSGNTIYF. CDR3 bases: TGTGCCAGCAGCGCGGTATTTGGGTCTGGAAACACCATATATTTT.

This chain joins TRBV14 and TRBJ2-3; a weak D match, TRBD1 (7 bases). The CDR3 extends over 20 amino acids. V dropped 0 bases and J dropped 3 bases, with 25 bases sitting between them. Germline V gives CDR1 SGHDN, CDR2 FVKESK. CDR3 sequence reads: CASSQDLRRGPGSRTDTQYF. The CDR3 DNA sequence: TGTGCCAGCAGCCAAGATCTGAGGAGGGGGCCGGGGTCTCGGACAGATACGCAGTATTTT.